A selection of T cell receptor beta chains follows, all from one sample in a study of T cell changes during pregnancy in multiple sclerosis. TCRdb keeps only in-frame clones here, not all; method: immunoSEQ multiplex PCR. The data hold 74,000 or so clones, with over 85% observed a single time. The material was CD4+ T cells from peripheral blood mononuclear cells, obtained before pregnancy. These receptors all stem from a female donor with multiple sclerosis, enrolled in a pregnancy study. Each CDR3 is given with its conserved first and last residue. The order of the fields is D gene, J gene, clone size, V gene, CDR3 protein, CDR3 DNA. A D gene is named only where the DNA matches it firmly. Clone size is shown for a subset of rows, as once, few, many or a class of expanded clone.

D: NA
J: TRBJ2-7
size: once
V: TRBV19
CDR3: CASSIRGQDGYEQYF
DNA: TGTGCCAGTAGTATTCGCGGGCAGGACGGCTACGAGCAGTACTTC

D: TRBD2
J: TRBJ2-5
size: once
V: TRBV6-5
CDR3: CASSYGSSGGETQYF
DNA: TGTGCCAGCAGTTACGGCTCTAGCGGAGGGGAGACCCAGTACTTC

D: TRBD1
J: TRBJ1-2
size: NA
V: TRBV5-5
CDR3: CASSLGGSRGLEGYTF
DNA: TGTGCCAGCAGCTTGGGAGGAAGCAGGGGGCTGGAAGGCTACACCTTC

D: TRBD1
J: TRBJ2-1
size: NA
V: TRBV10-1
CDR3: CASRRGTGADEQFF
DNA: TGCGCCAGCAGACGGGGGACAGGGGCCGATGAGCAGTTCTTC

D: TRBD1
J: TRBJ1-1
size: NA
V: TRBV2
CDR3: CASSEVRTGEAFF
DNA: TGTGCCAGCAGTGAAGTCCGGACAGGTGAAGCTTTCTTT

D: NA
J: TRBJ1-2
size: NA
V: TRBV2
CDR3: CASSDRLNYGYTF
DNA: TGTGCCAGCAGTGACAGGTTAAACTATGGCTACACCTTC

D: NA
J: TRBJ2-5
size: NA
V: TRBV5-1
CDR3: CASGPGVGVGETQYF
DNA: TGCGCCAGCGGGCCGGGGGTAGGGGTTGGAGAGACCCAGTACTTC

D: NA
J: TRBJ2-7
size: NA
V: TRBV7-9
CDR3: CASSLSQGLGMGPYEQYF
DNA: TGTGCCAGCAGCTTATCCCAGGGGCTGGGGATGGGGCCCTACGAGCAGTACTTC

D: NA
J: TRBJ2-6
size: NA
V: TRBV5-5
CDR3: CASSSYSGANVLTF
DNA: TGTGCCAGCAGCTCGTACTCTGGGGCCAACGTCCTGACTTTC

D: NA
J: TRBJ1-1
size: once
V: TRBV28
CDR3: CASRQTGSPEAFF
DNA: TGTGCCAGCAGACAAACAGGGAGTCCTGAAGCTTTCTTT

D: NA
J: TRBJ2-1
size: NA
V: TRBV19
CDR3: CASNRLGRGPFSHNEQFF
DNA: TGTGCCTCTAATCGGCTGGGCAGGGGCCCTTTTAGCCACAATGAGCAGTTCTTC

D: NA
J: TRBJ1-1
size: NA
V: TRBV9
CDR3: CASSAPTGRAFF
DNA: TGTGCCAGCAGCGCGCCCACAGGGAGAGCTTTCTTT

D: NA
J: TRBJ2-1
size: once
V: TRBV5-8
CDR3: CASSLFRRQSNEQFF
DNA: TGTGCCAGCAGCTTGTTCCGTCGACAGAGCAATGAGCAGTTCTTC

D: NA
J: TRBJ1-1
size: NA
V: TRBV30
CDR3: CAWKGENTEAFF
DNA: TGTGCCTGGAAGGGAGAGAACACTGAAGCTTTCTTT

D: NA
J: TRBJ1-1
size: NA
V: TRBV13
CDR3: CASSSWGPNTEAFF
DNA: TGTGCCAGCAGCTCTTGGGGCCCCAACACTGAAGCTTTCTTT

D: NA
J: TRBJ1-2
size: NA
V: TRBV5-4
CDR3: CASSPRGGGYTF
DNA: TGTGCCAGCAGCCCGAGGGGGGGTGGCTACACCTTC

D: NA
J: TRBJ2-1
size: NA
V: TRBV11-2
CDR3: CASSLSRNGEQFF
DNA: TGTGCCAGCAGCTTATCTCGAAACGGGGAGCAGTTCTTC

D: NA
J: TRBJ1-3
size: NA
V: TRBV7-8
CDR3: CASSSVGNTIYF
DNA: TGTGCCAGCAGCTCCGTGGGAAACACCATATATTTT

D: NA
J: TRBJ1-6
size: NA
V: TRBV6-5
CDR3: CASATGLGSPLHF
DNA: TGTGCCAGCGCAACAGGGTTAGGCTCACCCCTCCACTTT

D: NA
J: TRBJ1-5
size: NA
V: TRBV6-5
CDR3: CASSRDRIQPQHF
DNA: TGTGCCAGCTCTCGAGACAGGATACAGCCCCAGCATTTT

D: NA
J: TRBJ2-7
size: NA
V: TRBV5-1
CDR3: CASSPGHPPYEQYF
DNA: TGCGCCAGCAGCCCGGGACACCCCCCCTACGAGCAGTACTTC

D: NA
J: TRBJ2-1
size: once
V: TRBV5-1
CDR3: CASGDLASSNEQFF
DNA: TGCGCCAGCGGGGACCTAGCGAGTTCCAATGAGCAGTTCTTC

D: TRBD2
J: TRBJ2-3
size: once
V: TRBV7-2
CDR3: CASSLLAGVGDTQYF
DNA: TGTGCCAGCAGCCTACTAGCGGGAGTGGGGGATACGCAGTATTTT

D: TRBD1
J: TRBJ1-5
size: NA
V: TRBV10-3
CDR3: CAIRKTGDNQPQHF
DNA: TGTGCCATCAGGAAGACAGGGGACAATCAGCCCCAGCATTTT

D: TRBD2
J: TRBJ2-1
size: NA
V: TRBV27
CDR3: CASSFLTSGSREQFF
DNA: TGTGCCAGCAGTTTCCTAACTAGCGGGAGCAGAGAGCAGTTCTTC

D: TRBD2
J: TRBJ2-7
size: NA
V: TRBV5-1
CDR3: CASSRTTRGNDEQYF
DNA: TGCGCCAGCAGCCGCACCACGCGGGGGAACGACGAGCAGTACTTC

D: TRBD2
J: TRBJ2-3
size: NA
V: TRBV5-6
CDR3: CASSLLAGITDTQYF
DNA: TGTGCCAGCAGCTTGCTAGCGGGGATCACAGATACGCAGTATTTT

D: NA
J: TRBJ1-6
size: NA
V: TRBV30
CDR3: CAWSTTNSYNSPLHF
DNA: TGTGCCTGGAGTACAACCAACTCCTATAATTCACCCCTCCACTTT